These 6 T cell receptor beta chains share one sample of origin, sequenced in a study of T cell repertoires in cytomegalovirus infection. TCRdb called the reads again in MiXCR, with one record for every CDR3 protein. The profile shows roughly 230,000 distinct CDR3 sequences, more than 15% of them singletons. Sequenced material: CD8+ T cells from PBMCs. These receptor sequences come from a human donor in good health (CMV status not recorded). Some clones in this sample may be carry-over from other donors' samples.

The chain couples TRBV7-2 to TRBJ2-3; 8 nucleotides line up with TRBD1. The J segment lost 1 base and the V segment lost 1 base, leaving 4 bases of the junction unmatched. Germline values: CDR1 SGHTA, CDR2 FQGNSA. This CDR3 comprises 16 residues. As DNA, the CDR3 is TGTGCCAGCAGCTTAGGACAGGGGAAACGCACAGATACGCAGTATTTT. This sequence encodes CASSLGQGKRTDTQYF.

This sequence joins TRBV14 and TRBJ2-1, with unresolved D. CDR1 is SGHDN and CDR2 is FVKESK in the germline V gene. Trimming shortened V by 2 bases and J by 4 bases, and 18 bases separated the two germline ends. The CDR3 spans 17 residues. The chain's CDR3 is CASSQNPYPSRYNEQFF. CDR3 DNA: TGTGCCAGCAGCCAAAACCCATATCCTTCTCGGTACAATGAGCAGTTCTTC. Full variable domain (remainder filled in from reference TRBV14 and TRBJ2-1): EAGVTQFPSHSVIEKGQTVTLRCDPISGHDNLYWYRRVMGKEIKFLLHFVKESKQDESGMPNNRFLAERTGGTYSTLKVQPAELEDSGVYFCASSQNPYPSRYNEQFFGPGTRLTVL.

This clonotype was counted at least ten times. The genes are TRBV7-6 and TRBJ1-6; 9 bases are shared with TRBD1. CDR1 and CDR2 from the germline V gene are SGHVS and FNYEAQ. The CDR3 is 17 residues long. The ends lost 2 bases at V and 7 bases at J; junction bases unmatched: 9. The CDR3, as DNA: TGTGCCAGCAGCTTAAGTACGGAACAGGGGGCGAATTCACCCCTCCACTTT. This codes for CASSLSTEQGANSPLHF.

Many counts were recorded for this clonotype. The chain links TRBV4-1 to TRBJ1-2; D is unresolved. The CDR3 covers 14 residues. Trimming removed 0 bases at V and 7 bases at J, with 12 bases between. Germline CDR1 reads MGHRA; CDR2 reads YSYEKL. The CDR3 DNA follows: TGCGCCAGCAGCCAAGACCAGGTTTTCTTTGGCTACACCTTC. It encodes CASSQDQVFFGYTF.

The chain employs TRBV9 and TRBJ2-2; no clear D gene. This CDR3 is 13 amino acids long. V was trimmed by 4 bases and J by 6 bases, leaving 10 bases between them. Germline assignment: CDR1 SGDLS and CDR2 YYNGEE. Here the CDR3 DNA reads TGTGCCAGCAGCAGAGGCGGAGCCGGGGAGCTGTTTTTT. Encoded protein: CASSRGGAGELFF.

In its sample, this clonotype was seen many times. The rearrangement joins TRBV7-9 to TRBJ2-1, with 8 bases fitting TRBD2. Trimming at V came to 2 bases and at J to 2 bases, leaving 5 bases not matched to a gene. This CDR3 has 16 residues. Germline V gene data show CDR1 as SEHNR and CDR2 as FQNEAQ (reference sequence). The CDR3 reads CASSLTRGGAYNEQFF. In DNA, the CDR3 is TGTGCCAGCAGCTTAACTCGGGGGGGCGCCTACAATGAGCAGTTCTTC.